This passage covers 30 T cell receptor beta chains from one sample sequenced in a study of cytomegalovirus exposure and HLA in healthy donors. The PCR ran on 60 Vbeta and 13 Jbeta primers. Repertoires were generated with immunoSEQ multiplex PCR, while TCRdb's copy carries only in-frame clones and drops some. The table includes some 60,000 clones, about 80% detected once. Sequencing used PBMCs. The receptors here all came from a man aged 35 to 55 in good health and CMV-seronegative.

The rearrangement links TRBV5-1 to TRBJ2-3; D is perhaps TRBD1 (6 bases). The CDR3 is 14 residues long. V lost 9 bases and J lost 5, with 19 bases in between. CDR1 and CDR2 from the germline V gene are SGHRS and YFSETQ. The CDR3 region is CATQQTGYQDTQYF. The CDR3 DNA follows: TGCGCCACGCAGCAAACAGGGTATCAAGATACGCAGTATTTT.

The chain links TRBV18 to TRBJ1-2; 8 bases are shared with TRBD1. Germline CDR1 reads KGHSH; CDR2 reads LQKENI. The V gene end was trimmed by 3 bases and the J gene end by 3 bases; junction bases not matched to a gene: 0. This CDR3 comprises 13 residues. The CDR3 coding sequence is TGTGCCAGCTCACCGGACAGGGACTATGGCTACACCTTC. It codes for CASSPDRDYGYTF.

This rearrangement joins TRBV11-3 to TRBJ1-6, with TRBD1 matching over 8 bases. CDR3 length: 17 amino acids. Germline CDR1 reads SGHNT; CDR2 reads YENEEA. J lost 6 bases, V lost 6 bases, and 13 bases had no gene match. DNA for the CDR3: TGTGCCAGCAGGATAGAGGGACGGCAGGGGGCTAATTCACCCCTCCACTTT. It yields the protein CASRIEGRQGANSPLHF.

This clone was seen a handful of times. The chain combines TRBV29-1 with TRBJ1-1; 7 bases agree with TRBD1. CDR1 SQVTM and CDR2 ANQGSEA come from the germline V gene. Losses at the gene ends were 3 bases for V and 5 bases for J; bases not matched to a gene: 3. CDR3 length equals 12 residues. The CDR3 is CSVDGTATEAFF. The CDR3 nucleotides read TGCAGCGTTGATGGGACAGCTACTGAAGCTTTCTTT. The full variable domain, completed using reference TRBV29-1 and TRBJ1-1, is SAVISQKPSRDICQRGTSLTIQCQVDSQVTMMFWYRQQPGQSLTLIATANQGSEATYESGFVIDKFPISRPNLTFSTLTVSNMSPEDSSIYLCSVDGTATEAFFGQGTRLTVV.

The V and J genes are TRBV30 and TRBJ1-1; D remains unclear. CDR1 is GTSNPN, CDR2 SVGIG, per germline (reference sequence). The CDR3 is made up of 13 amino acids. V shed 3 bases and J shed 3 bases, with 11 bases lying between them. For the CDR3, the DNA is TGTGCCTGGAGAGTAGGCGGCGACACTGAAGCTTTCTTT. Protein product: CAWRVGGDTEAFF.

The chain combines TRBV11-3 with TRBJ2-2; TRBD1 matches 9 bases. The germline gives CDR1 SGHNT, CDR2 YENEEA. Germline trimming cut 6 bases from V and 6 bases from J; bases unmatched to any gene: 5. The CDR3 covers 14 residues. The CDR3, as DNA: TGTGCCAGCAGTTCCAGGACAGGGGCCGGGGAGCTGTTTTTT. Protein sequence: CASSSRTGAGELFF. Supplemented by reference TRBV11-3 and TRBJ2-2, the full variable domain reads EAGVVQSPRYKIIEKKQPVAFWCNPISGHNTLYWYLQNLGQGPELLIRYENEEAVDDSQLPKDRFSAERLKGVDSTLKIQPAELGDSAVYLCASSSRTGAGELFFGEGSRLTVL.

Only one count was recorded for this clone. The J gene is TRBJ1-4, the V gene TRBV6-5, with D perhaps matching TRBD1 (6 bases). This CDR3 region has 15 residues. From germline, CDR1 is MNHEY and CDR2 SVGAGI. Trimming removed 8 bases at V and 0 bases at J, with 13 bases between. CDR3 bases: TGTGCCAGCGGGGGGGCGGTGGCAACTAATGAAAAACTGTTTTTT. This gives the protein CASGGAVATNEKLFF.

The chain joins TRBV6-6 to TRBJ2-2, with a weak D call TRBD1 (6 bases). Germline V gives CDR1 MNHNY, CDR2 SVGAGI (reference sequence). V dropped 11 bases and J dropped 4 bases, with 17 bases sitting between them. The CDR3 is made up of 14 amino acids. The CDR3 sequence: CAASRDMSTGELFF. The CDR3, as DNA: TGTGCCGCCTCGAGGGACATGAGCACCGGGGAGCTGTTTTTT.

This clone was seen a single time. J is TRBJ2-7 and V is TRBV19; 8 bases are a match to TRBD1. The V gene's germline CDR1 is LNHDA and CDR2 SQIVND (reference sequence). The V and J ends lost 4 bases and 4 bases, in that order; junction bases with no gene match: 6. The CDR3 is 14 amino acids. CDR3 region: CASSSQGAYYEQYF. As DNA, the CDR3 is TGTGCCAGTAGTAGTCAGGGGGCATATTACGAGCAGTACTTC.

The chain combines TRBV5-1 with TRBJ2-2; 7 positions match TRBD1. Per the germline V gene, CDR1 is SGHRS and CDR2 is YFSETQ. The length of the CDR3 is 15 residues. With 1 base clipped from V and 5 bases from J, the junction kept 5 bases outside the gene matches. CDR3 protein: CASSLRQGSTGELFF. In DNA form, the CDR3 reads TGCGCCAGCAGCTTGAGACAGGGTAGTACCGGGGAGCTGTTTTTT. The variable domain in full, with the rest retrieved from reference TRBV5-1 and TRBJ2-2, is KAGVTQTPRYLIKTRGQQVTLSCSPISGHRSVSWYQQTPGQGLQFLFEYFSETQRNKGNFPGRFSGRQFSNSRSEMNVSTLELGDSALYLCASSLRQGSTGELFFGEGSRLTVL.

V gene TRBV5-1 combines with J gene TRBJ2-3, with D perhaps matching TRBD1 (5 bases). The CDR3 runs to 14 residues. Germline values: CDR1 SGHRS, CDR2 YFSETQ. V lost 3 bases and J 2 bases, leaving 10 bases between the germline ends. CDR3 nucleotides: TGCGCCAGCAGCTCGGACATAGTCACAGATACGCAGTATTTT. This translates into CASSSDIVTDTQYF.

The V gene is TRBV6-5, the J gene TRBJ1-2, with D hard to call. The V end was cut by 5 bases, the J end by 2 bases, with 9 bases between. The CDR3 spans 13 residues. Germline CDR1 reads MNHEY; CDR2 reads SVGAGI. The CDR3 coding sequence is TGTGCCAGCAGTCGGACGGGGAACTATGGCTACACCTTC. Translated: CASSRTGNYGYTF.

The chain joins TRBV5-1 to TRBJ1-1, with D perhaps matching TRBD1 (5 bases). Between the trimmed V and J ends, which lost 4 bases and 4 bases, there was a span of 17 bases. There are 15 residues in the CDR3. The germline V gene has CDR1 SGHRS and CDR2 YFSETQ. The CDR3 coding sequence is TGCGCCAGCAGCCCGTCGGGGGGTGTAGGCACTGAAGCTTTCTTT. Translated, it gives CASSPSGGVGTEAFF.

This rearrangement joins TRBV9 to TRBJ1-2; 7 bases align to TRBD1. The germline V gene encodes CDR1 SGDLS and CDR2 YYNGEE. The ends lost 3 bases at V and 4 bases at J; junction bases unmatched: 21. The CDR3 totals 19 residues. The CDR3: CASSAQRDRKFHTSYGYTF. Here the CDR3 DNA reads TGTGCCAGCAGCGCGCAGAGGGACAGAAAATTTCATACTTCCTATGGCTACACCTTC. The whole variable domain, filled in from reference TRBV9 and TRBJ1-2, reads DSGVTQTPKHLITATGQRVTLRCSPRSGDLSVYWYQQSLDQGLQFLIQYYNGEERAKGNILERFSAQQFPDLHSELNLSSLELGDSALYFCASSAQRDRKFHTSYGYTFGSGTRLTVV.

This clone was seen more than once but under ten times. CDR3 bases: TGTGCCAGCAGCTTTCGCGGGACCTCTGGTGAAAAACTGTTTTTT. This gives the protein CASSFRGTSGEKLFF. This chain connects TRBV5-6 to TRBJ1-4; D is possibly TRBD1 (5 bases). Germline lookup yields CDR1 SGHDT and CDR2 YYEEEE. Trimming took 2 bases from V and 7 from J, leaving 15 bases between them. The CDR3 has 15 amino acids.

The chain recombines TRBV10-3 with TRBJ2-3; possibly TRBD2 for D (5 bases). Per the germline V gene, CDR1 is ENHRY and CDR2 is SYGVKD. This CDR3 has 13 amino acids. V dropped 6 bases and J dropped 0 bases, with 7 bases sitting between them. The DNA of the CDR3 is TGTGCCATCAGAGCGGACAGCACAGATACGCAGTATTTT. Its protein product is CAIRADSTDTQYF.

CDR3 sequence: CASSLASGGDEKLFF. CDR3 DNA sequence: TGTGCCAGCAGCTTGGCCTCAGGGGGAGATGAAAAACTGTTTTTT. The J gene is TRBJ1-4, the V gene TRBV5-8; 7 nucleotides match TRBD1. CDR3 length: 15 amino acids. Germline trimming cut 0 bases from V and 6 bases from J; bases unmatched to any gene: 5. Germline-derived CDR1 and CDR2 are SGHTS and YDEGEE.

This clone appeared a single time. The CDR3 protein is CAISDSGLAGASTGELFF. The DNA of the CDR3 is TGTGCCATCAGTGATTCCGGACTAGCGGGGGCCTCCACCGGGGAGCTGTTTTTT. The chain recombines TRBV10-3 with TRBJ2-2, with 13 bases lining up with TRBD2. From germline, CDR1 is ENHRY and CDR2 SYGVKD. V shed 3 bases and J 4 bases; nucleotides not matched to a gene: 8. The length of the CDR3 is 18 residues.

The chain combines TRBV19 with TRBJ1-1; D perhaps matches TRBD1 (6 bases). This CDR3 region has 15 residues. Between the trimmed V and J ends, which lost 2 bases and 1 base, there was a span of 11 bases. Germline lookup yields CDR1 LNHDA and CDR2 SQIVND (reference sequence). The CDR3 region is CASSIWGLPNTEAFF. In nucleotides, the CDR3 is TGTGCCAGTAGTATATGGGGGCTCCCGAACACTGAAGCTTTCTTT.

The chain is built from TRBV11-3 and TRBJ2-2, with 10 bases that match TRBD1. Germline CDR1 reads SGHNT; CDR2 reads YENEEA. After removal of 4 bases from V and 3 bases from J, the junction contained 17 bases not matched to a gene. CDR3 length equals 20 residues. The DNA for the CDR3 is TGTGCCAGCAGCTCCCTCGCGTTGGGACAGGGGCCAACCCACACCGGGGAGCTGTTTTTT. It encodes CASSSLALGQGPTHTGELFF. Filled out from reference TRBV11-3 and TRBJ2-2, the complete variable domain reads EAGVVQSPRYKIIEKKQPVAFWCNPISGHNTLYWYLQNLGQGPELLIRYENEEAVDDSQLPKDRFSAERLKGVDSTLKIQPAELGDSAVYLCASSSLALGQGPTHTGELFFGEGSRLTVL.

This clone was counted a few times. V usage is TRBV5-6 and J usage is TRBJ1-1; no clear D gene. V lost 7 bases, J lost 3 bases, and 13 bases lay in between. Looked up from germline, CDR1 is SGHDT and CDR2 is YYEEEE. The CDR3 is made up of 13 amino acids. Here the CDR3 reads CASVGRRDTEAFF. Here the CDR3 DNA reads TGTGCCAGCGTGGGTAGGAGGGACACTGAAGCTTTCTTT. The entire variable domain, with the rest obtained from reference TRBV5-6 and TRBJ1-1, is as follows: DAGVTQSPTHLIKTRGQQVTLRCSPKSGHDTVSWYQQALGQGPQFIFQYYEEEERQRGNFPDRFSGHQFPNYSSELNVNALLLGDSALYLCASVGRRDTEAFFGQGTRLTVV.

The chain has TRBV4-1 and TRBJ1-2; 7 positions agree with TRBD1. V was pared by 1 base and J by 7 bases, with 12 bases of the junction left unmatched. Germline assignment: CDR1 MGHRA and CDR2 YSYEKL. The CDR3 consists of 16 residues. CDR3 in DNA: TGCGCCAGCAGCCAAGGACCTTATACAGGGGTGTTTGGCTACACCTTC. This sequence encodes CASSQGPYTGVFGYTF.

The gene calls are TRBV6-6 and TRBJ2-7, with D uncertain. CDR1 and CDR2 from the germline V gene are MNHNY and SVGAGI (reference sequence). The CDR3 is made up of 12 amino acids. V lost 1 base to trimming and J lost 11 bases, with 12 bases between them. CDR3 amino acids: CASSYFAELKYF. The CDR3 DNA is TGTGCCAGCAGTTACTTTGCGGAGTTAAAGTACTTC.

The rearrangement uses TRBV30 and TRBJ2-7; a possible D gene is TRBD1 (6 bases). Trimming took 2 bases from V and 4 from J, leaving 21 bases between them. The germline gives CDR1 GTSNPN, CDR2 SVGIG (reference sequence). There are 16 residues in the CDR3. CDR3 region: CAWSSTRDNLLYEQYF. As DNA, the CDR3 is TGTGCCTGGAGTAGTACCAGGGACAACCTACTGTACGAGCAGTACTTC. Looking up the rest from reference TRBV30 and TRBJ2-7 gives the full variable domain: SQTIHQWPATLVQPVGSPLSLECTVEGTSNPNLYWYRQAAGRGLQLLFYSVGIGQISSEVPQNLSASRPQDRQFILSSKKLLLSDSGFYLCAWSSTRDNLLYEQYFGPGTRLTVT.

The chain employs TRBV7-6 and TRBJ1-6, with TRBD1 identical over 9 bases. There are 14 residues in the CDR3. CDR1 and CDR2 from the germline V gene are SGHVS and FNYEAQ. V lost 5 bases to trimming and J lost 7 bases; unmatched junction nucleotides: 3. As DNA, the CDR3 is TGTGCCAGCAGCAAGACAGGGGGAAATTCACCCCTCCACTTT. This encodes CASSKTGGNSPLHF.

The genes are TRBV29-1 and TRBJ2-7, with D possibly being TRBD2 (6 bases). Germline V lookup: CDR1 SQVTM, CDR2 ANQGSEA. Between the trimmed V and J ends, which lost 4 bases and 2 bases, there was a span of 12 bases. The CDR3 has 13 residues. The CDR3 nucleotides are TGCAGCGTTGTGTCGTGGGGGGCCTACGAGCAGTACTTC. This gives the protein CSVVSWGAYEQYF.

This clone was seen a single time. The rearrangement links TRBV6-1 to TRBJ1-2, with D maybe TRBD1 (5 bases). Germline CDR1 reads MNHNS; CDR2 reads SASEGT. Trimming removed 4 bases from V and 5 bases from J, with 14 bases in between. The CDR3 covers 14 residues. Here the CDR3 reads CASSGPYGAYGYTF. The CDR3 coding sequence is TGTGCCAGCAGTGGACCGTATGGGGCTTATGGCTACACCTTC.

This clone turned up a few times. The chain carries TRBV5-1 and TRBJ1-5; D remains unclear. This CDR3 contains 13 residues. The germline V gene encodes CDR1 SGHRS and CDR2 YFSETQ. The V and J ends lost 3 bases and 1 base respectively, with 5 bases between them. DNA of the CDR3: TGCGCCAGCAGCTCCGAGAGCAATCAGCCCCAGCATTTT. Residues: CASSSESNQPQHF.

This clone was found a few times. This chain joins TRBV5-6 and TRBJ1-2, with 8 bases identical to TRBD1. The V gene's germline CDR1 is SGHDT and CDR2 YYEEEE. The J segment lost 2 bases and the V segment lost 3 bases, leaving 6 bases of the junction unmatched. The CDR3 covers 15 residues. The CDR3 spells CASSSYGQGNYGYTF. Written as DNA, the CDR3 is TGTGCCAGCAGCTCTTACGGACAGGGAAACTATGGCTACACCTTC.

The rearrangement uses TRBV19 and TRBJ1-2; no definite D call. The ends were cut back, 10 bases at V and 2 bases at J, with 8 bases in the middle. The CDR3 has 11 residues. Germline CDR1 is LNHDA and CDR2 is SQIVND (reference sequence). DNA for the CDR3: TGTGCCACTGACTACAACTATGGCTACACCTTC. This translates into CATDYNYGYTF.